This T cell receptor beta chain is drawn from a study of beta chain features in type 1 diabetes. Study-wide points: Compared with healthy donors, patients appeared to share more similar naive, central memory and regulatory TCRB repertoires. Patients with type 1 diabetes showed fewer VDJ junction insertions and more deletions.

Expressed TCRB transcripts were sequenced after all isolated RNA was converted to cDNA. Sequencing was performed with immunoSEQ multiplex PCR; in TCRdb, only in-frame clones are kept and a portion is missing. The sample holds fewer than 550,000 clones, around 10% seen once. Comment on this clone: The target antigen is unknown.

Germline CDR1 is SGHTA and CDR2 is FQGNSA. The V and J ends lost 0 bases and 4 bases respectively, with 4 bases between them. The CDR3 covers 13 residues. Material: naive CD4+ T cells from blood. This rearrangement joins TRBV7-2 to TRBJ1-5; D uncertain. The clonotype comes from a woman aged 18 to 35 in good health. CDR3 coding DNA: TGTGCCAGCAGCTTAGCCACAAATCAGCCCCAGCATTTT. It translates to CASSLATNQPQHF.